This T cell receptor beta chain was sequenced during a study of T cells in Graves' hyperthyroidism and ophthalmopathy. Study context: Specimen type is peripheral blood, collected at initial diagnosis prior to any treatment. Study-wide results and caveats: The model identified upcoming ophthalmopathy a median about 7.1 months ahead of onset.

Regions amplified from RNA transcripts were the TCR beta CDR3 regions. The primer set for the first-round RT-PCR of the TCR CDR3 was HTBI. TCRdb analysed the multiplex PCR reads with MiXCR anew, one entry per CDR3 protein. The sample carries hundreds of thousands of distinct CDR3 sequences, 14% recorded once. Trimming pared 4 bases from V and 9 bases from J, leaving 16 bases between. Germline loops: CDR1 MNHEY, CDR2 SVGAGI. The CDR3 consists of 15 residues. This clonotype was seen a handful of times. Its antigen is not identified. The sample was blood. This rearrangement joins TRBV6-5 to TRBJ1-6, with TRBD1 as a possible D gene (6 bases). This receptor was taken from a woman aged 18-30 years with Graves' hyperthyroidism. CDR3 residues: CASSFSYAGVSPLHF. CDR3 nucleotides: TGTGCCAGCAGTTTCTCATATGCAGGGGTTTCACCCCTCCACTTT.